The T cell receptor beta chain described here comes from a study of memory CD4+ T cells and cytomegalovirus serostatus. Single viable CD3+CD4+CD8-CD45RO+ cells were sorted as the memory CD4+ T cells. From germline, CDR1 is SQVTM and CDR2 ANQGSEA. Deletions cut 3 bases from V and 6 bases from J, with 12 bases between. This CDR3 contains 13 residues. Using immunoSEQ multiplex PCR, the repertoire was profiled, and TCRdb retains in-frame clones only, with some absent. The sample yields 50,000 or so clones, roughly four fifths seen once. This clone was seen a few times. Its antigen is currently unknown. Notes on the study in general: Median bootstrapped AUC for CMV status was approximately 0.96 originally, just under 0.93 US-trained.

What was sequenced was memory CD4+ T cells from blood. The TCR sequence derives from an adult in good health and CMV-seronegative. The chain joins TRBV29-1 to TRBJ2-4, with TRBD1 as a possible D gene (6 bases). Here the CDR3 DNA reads TGCAGCGTTGATAGCGTACAGGGAAACATTCAGTACTTC. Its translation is CSVDSVQGNIQYF.